The source of this T cell receptor beta chain is a study of T cell repertoires in cytomegalovirus infection. Across the whole study: Recently described HLA-C-restricted plus well-studied HLA-B-restricted CMV epitopes were used. Both a matching HLA type and CMV infection were indicated by public TCR beta signatures. Study-level results: CMV carriers having the relevant HLA were flagged by cumulative public TCR beta family frequency.

TCRdb passed the reads through MiXCR, listing each CDR3 protein once. The sample records 310,000 or so distinct CDR3 sequences, roughly 25% being singletons. Of note for this clonotype: The antigen is not known.

The receptor was derived from a human donor in good health (CMV status not recorded). Some clones in this sample may be carry-over from other donors' samples. The starting material was cultured PBMCs, obtained from culture after CMV antigen stimulation.

DNA for the CDR3: TGTGCCAGCAGGTCGGACAGGACTAACACTGAAGCTTTCTTT. It encodes CASRSDRTNTEAFF. J is TRBJ1-1 and V is TRBV7-9, with 7 bases fitting TRBD1. V gave up 6 bases and J gave up 2 bases; unmatched junction bases: 6. CDR3 length: 14 residues. The germline gives CDR1 SEHNR, CDR2 FQNEAQ (reference sequence).